What follows are 8 T cell receptor beta chains derived from one specimen sequenced in a study of T cell changes during pregnancy in multiple sclerosis. Repertoires were generated with immunoSEQ multiplex PCR, while TCRdb's copy carries only in-frame clones and drops some. Of around 79,000 clones in the sample, under 95% are singletons; the top ten hold about 0.45%. The source was CD4+ T cells from peripheral blood mononuclear cells, collected in the second trimester of pregnancy. The receptor source for this set is a female donor with multiple sclerosis, enrolled in a pregnancy study.

The rearrangement joins TRBV5-5 to TRBJ1-2; no definite D call. The V gene lost 9 bases and the J gene lost 2 bases, with 14 bases spanning the gap. The length of the CDR3 is 13 residues. CDR1 is SGHKS and CDR2 is YYEKEE in the germline V gene (reference sequence). The CDR3 loop is CATEPGPNYGYTF. The CDR3 region has the DNA TGTGCCACGGAACCAGGTCCCAACTATGGCTACACCTTC.

The rearrangement uses TRBV6-6 and TRBJ1-2; D is uncertain. V was clipped by 7 bases and J by 6 bases, with 15 bases between them. CDR3 length: 13 amino acids. Per the germline V gene, CDR1 is MNHNY and CDR2 is SVGAGI (reference sequence). The CDR3 loop reads CASTTLPQDGYTF. The CDR3 region has the DNA TGTGCCAGCACTACCTTACCTCAGGATGGCTACACCTTC.

The CDR3 loop is CASSQGTANTEAFF. The CDR3 DNA is TGTGCCAGCAGCCAAGGGACAGCGAACACTGAAGCTTTCTTT. This rearrangement joins TRBV6-5 to TRBJ1-1; TRBD1 agrees at 7 bases. The CDR3 covers 14 residues. Germline V lookup: CDR1 MNHEY, CDR2 SVGAGI. V trimming: 6 bases; J trimming: 1 base; junction bases outside the gene matches: 5.

This clone came up a few times. The genes are TRBV2 and TRBJ1-1; D is uncertain. Trimming shortened V by 10 bases and J by 0 bases, and 15 bases separated the two germline ends. The CDR3 covers 14 residues. Per the germline V gene, CDR1 is SNHLY and CDR2 is FYNNEI. As DNA, the CDR3 is TGTGCCATCTCGACATCTCTTATGAACACTGAAGCTTTCTTT. Translated, it gives CAISTSLMNTEAFF.

The V and J genes are TRBV6-6 and TRBJ2-1, with D perhaps matching TRBD2 (5 bases). Trimming pared 8 bases from V and 1 base from J, leaving 9 bases between. The CDR3 sequence is 13 residues long. CDR1 and CDR2 from the germline V gene are MNHNY and SVGAGI (reference sequence). Written as DNA, the CDR3 is TGTGCCAGCTTTCGGGGTTCCTACAATGAGCAGTTCTTC. Protein: CASFRGSYNEQFF.

V and J are TRBV4-3 and TRBJ1-1, with 7 bases lining up with TRBD1. The V segment lost 1 base and the J segment 0 bases; nucleotides outside the gene matches: 5. This CDR3 contains 16 residues. Germline V gene lookup returns CDR1 LGHNA and CDR2 YSLEER. CDR3 sequence reads: CASSQASGQMNTEAFF. The CDR3 DNA reads TGCGCCAGCAGCCAAGCATCGGGACAGATGAACACTGAAGCTTTCTTT.

The rearrangement uses TRBV7-3 and TRBJ1-1; possibly TRBD1 for D (5 bases). Germline-derived CDR1 and CDR2 are SGHTA and FQGTGA. V dropped 5 bases and J dropped 5 bases, with 12 bases sitting between them. The CDR3 is made up of 13 amino acids. CDR3 sequence: CASSHQGGTEAFF. CDR3 in DNA: TGTGCCAGCAGCCACCAGGGTGGGACTGAAGCTTTCTTT.

The CDR3 loop reads CSVGLAGFSSYNEQFF. In DNA form, the CDR3 reads TGCAGCGTCGGACTAGCGGGGTTCAGCTCCTACAATGAGCAGTTCTTC. The rearrangement links TRBV29-1 to TRBJ2-1; 12 bases agree with TRBD2. Germline V gene data show CDR1 as SQVTM and CDR2 as ANQGSEA. The CDR3 contains 16 residues. V lost 6 bases and J lost 0; bases outside the gene matches: 6.